Each of the 14 T cell receptor beta chains below was sequenced from the same sample in a study of blood T cells in healthy people across ages. The second PCR ran roughly 7 to 12 cycles with a sample-barcoded 5' primer and J-beta primers. MiXCR, run by TCRdb on the 5' RACE reads, gives a single entry per CDR3 protein. The data contain some 710,000 distinct CDR3 sequences, about 24% of them singletons. The sample was blood. Receptors were obtained from a man aged 70-80 years in good health.

This clonotype has a handful of counts. The J gene is TRBJ1-1, the V gene TRBV20-1; no definite D call. This CDR3 is built from 11 residues. Germline V gene data show CDR1 as DFQATT and CDR2 as SNEGSKA (reference sequence). The germline V and J ends were trimmed by 3 bases and 10 bases, with 12 bases remaining between them. The CDR3 nucleotides are TGCAGTGCTAGGACGCTCGGTGGAGCTTTCTTT. It yields the protein CSARTLGGAFF.

This clonotype was observed once. The chain recombines TRBV5-1 with TRBJ2-4, with D perhaps TRBD1 (6 bases). The CDR3 has 14 residues. V lost 3 bases to trimming and J lost 8 bases, with 15 bases between them. CDR1 and CDR2 (germline): SGHRS, YFSETQ. DNA for the CDR3: TGCGCCAGCAGCTGGGGCGGCAGGGGAGACATTCAGTACTTC. Translated, it gives CASSWGGRGDIQYF.

The chain has TRBV6-5 and TRBJ1-2; 11 positions match TRBD1. The CDR3 length is 13 residues. Germline values: CDR1 MNHEY, CDR2 SVGAGI. With 5 bases clipped from V and 10 bases from J, the junction kept 6 bases outside the gene matches. The DNA for the CDR3 is TGTGCCAGCAGTGTCCGGGACAGGGGGTTCTACACCTTC. Translated: CASSVRDRGFYTF.

This sequence joins TRBV4-3 and TRBJ1-4; possibly TRBD1 for D (6 bases). Trimming cost V 0 bases and J 3 bases, with 11 bases left between them. Germline CDR1 is LGHNA and CDR2 is YSLEER. CDR3 length: 16 amino acids. The CDR3 is CASSQDRGHANEKLFF. The DNA for the CDR3 is TGCGCCAGCAGCCAAGACCGGGGGCATGCTAATGAAAAACTGTTTTTT.

V usage is TRBV7-9 and J usage is TRBJ2-1, with 12 positions matching TRBD2. This CDR3 is built from 19 residues. CDR1 is SEHNR and CDR2 is FQNEAQ in the germline V gene (reference sequence). The junction had 11 bases not matched to a gene; V was cut back by 5 bases and J by 0 bases. CDR3 bases: TGTGCCAGCAGCATGACTAGCGGGAGTTTGGGGGCCTCCTACAATGAGCAGTTCTTC. Its protein is CASSMTSGSLGASYNEQFF.

The genes are TRBV28 and TRBJ2-7, with 8 bases aligning to TRBD1. Germline assignment: CDR1 MDHEN and CDR2 SYDVKM. V lost 6 bases and J lost 6; bases outside the gene matches: 16. This CDR3 contains 16 residues. The CDR3 loop reads CASSQTDRGRPLEQYF. CDR3 bases: TGTGCCAGCAGCCAAACCGACAGGGGACGGCCCCTCGAGCAGTACTTC. Combining the CDR3 with reference TRBV28 and TRBJ2-7 gives the whole variable domain DVKVTQSSRYLVKRTGEKVFLECVQDMDHENMFWYRQDPGLGLRLIYFSYDVKMKEKGDIPEGYSVSREKKERFSLILESASTNQTSMYLCASSQTDRGRPLEQYFGPGTRLTVT.

This sequence joins TRBV9 and TRBJ2-4, with TRBD2 matching over 9 bases. The CDR3 runs to 16 residues. After removal of 3 bases from V and 0 bases from J, the junction contained 4 bases not matched to a gene. CDR1 and CDR2 (germline): SGDLS, YYNGEE. The CDR3 reads CASSASGALAKNIQYF. CDR3 sequence (DNA): TGTGCCAGCAGCGCTAGCGGGGCCCTAGCCAAAAACATTCAGTACTTC.

This clonotype was recorded a few times. V gene TRBV7-8 combines with J gene TRBJ2-3, with D perhaps TRBD1 or TRBD2 (6 bases each). Germline-derived CDR1 and CDR2 are SGHVS and FQNEAQ. The CDR3 is made up of 17 amino acids. Trimming left V 1 base short and J 6 bases short, with 20 bases between. CDR3 sequence (DNA): TGTGCCAGCAGCTTAGGATCCCCGGACTGGGGGGCCGATACGCAGTATTTT. Encoded protein: CASSLGSPDWGADTQYF.

This chain connects TRBV7-2 to TRBJ2-7, with D perhaps TRBD1 (6 bases). The CDR3 extends over 18 amino acids. CDR1 is SGHTA, CDR2 FQGNSA, per germline. With 2 bases removed from V and 0 bases from J, the gap between germline ends came to 20 bases. The CDR3 loop reads CASSLKGRGGLYSYEQYF. As DNA, the CDR3 is TGTGCCAGCAGCTTAAAAGGGAGAGGGGGTCTTTACTCCTACGAGCAGTACTTC.

The table lists this clonotype with a few counts. The CDR3 nucleotides read TGCGCCAGCAGCTTGGCCACGACAGGGGTCGTCGACGAGCAGTACTTC. It is translated as CASSLATTGVVDEQYF. The genes are TRBV5-1 and TRBJ2-5; 8 nucleotides align to TRBD1. The J call is doubtful: the DNA matches TRBJ2-7 better. In germline, CDR1 is SGHRS, CDR2 YFSETQ. The CDR3 totals 16 residues.

J is TRBJ1-5 and V is TRBV29-1; a weak D match, TRBD1 (6 bases). This CDR3 comprises 14 residues. The germline V gene has CDR1 SQVTM and CDR2 ANQGSEA. Deletions cut 4 bases from V and 2 bases from J, with 12 bases between. CDR3 sequence: CSVALGGRNQPQHF. The DNA for the CDR3 is TGCAGCGTTGCGTTAGGGGGACGCAATCAGCCCCAGCATTTT.

This clonotype was seen a handful of times. The chain links TRBV24-1 to TRBJ1-3, with 8 bases aligning to TRBD1. V lost 6 bases and J lost 0; bases outside the gene matches: 6. CDR1 and CDR2 (germline): KGHDR, SFDVKD. The CDR3 runs 16 residues. CDR3 sequence: CATSSGTGVSGNTIYF. CDR3 sequence (DNA): TGTGCCACCAGTTCAGGGACAGGCGTCTCTGGAAACACCATATATTTT.

The chain employs TRBV15 and TRBJ2-1; D is ambiguous. V lost 6 bases and J lost 9, with 12 bases in between. Germline CDR1 is LNHNV and CDR2 is YYDKDF (reference sequence). There are 12 residues in the CDR3. The CDR3 bases are TGTGCCACCAGACTTTACATGGGTGAGCAGTTCTTC. It encodes CATRLYMGEQFF.

The chain combines TRBV7-9 with TRBJ2-3, with D unresolved. Germline CDR1 reads SEHNR; CDR2 reads FQNEAQ (reference sequence). This CDR3 is 13 amino acids long. V shed 2 bases and J shed 5 bases, with 8 bases lying between them. The CDR3 is CASSLIGLDTQYF. CDR3 in DNA: TGTGCCAGCAGCTTAATCGGGTTAGATACGCAGTATTTT.